Below, 3 T cell receptor beta chains from the same sample are listed, as sequenced in a study of T-cell memory formation after mild COVID-19. MiXCR, run by TCRdb on the 5' RACE reads, gives a single entry per CDR3 protein. The repertoire includes around 420,000 distinct CDR3 sequences, 20% to 25% of them detected once, and 7.5% to 10% sits in the top ten. Specimen: PBMCs or a T cell subset sorted from them (not recorded which). Receptor source: an adult woman who had mild COVID-19 (a few samples of this study predate the infection). Cell type and time point are not known.

The chain couples TRBV5-1 to TRBJ1-1; no firm D call. Germline CDR1 and CDR2: SGHRS and YFSETQ. V gave up 4 bases and J gave up 6 bases, with 13 bases separating them. The CDR3 is made up of 13 amino acids. CDR3 sequence reads: CASSQGLTAEAFF. The CDR3 bases are TGCGCCAGCAGCCAAGGACTGACGGCTGAAGCTTTCTTT.

The chain is built from TRBV7-8 and TRBJ2-5; 7 bases agree with TRBD2. V lost 5 bases to trimming and J lost 4 bases; unmatched junction nucleotides: 4. The germline CDR1 and CDR2 sequences are SGHVS and FQNEAQ. The length of the CDR3 is 13 residues. CDR3 loop: CASSAGLVETQYF. The CDR3 nucleotides read TGTGCCAGCAGCGCCGGACTAGTAGAGACCCAGTACTTC.

V and J are TRBV7-9 and TRBJ1-3; D is perhaps TRBD1 (5 bases). V was trimmed by 4 bases and J by 0 bases, leaving 13 bases between them. This CDR3 is built from 16 residues. Germline assignment: CDR1 SEHNR and CDR2 FQNEAQ (reference sequence). The CDR3 protein is CASSSPGPSSGNTIYF. The CDR3 DNA is TGTGCCAGCAGCTCTCCGGGACCGAGCTCTGGAAACACCATATATTTT.